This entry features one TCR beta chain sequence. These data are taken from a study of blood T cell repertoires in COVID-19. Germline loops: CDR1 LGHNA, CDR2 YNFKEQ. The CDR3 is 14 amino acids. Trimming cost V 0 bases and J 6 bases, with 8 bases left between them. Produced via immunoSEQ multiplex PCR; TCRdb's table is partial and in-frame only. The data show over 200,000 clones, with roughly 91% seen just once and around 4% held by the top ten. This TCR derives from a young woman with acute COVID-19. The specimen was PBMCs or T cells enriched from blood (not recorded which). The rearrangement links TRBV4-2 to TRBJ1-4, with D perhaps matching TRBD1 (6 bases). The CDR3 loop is CASSQEDSDEKLFF. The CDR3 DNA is TGTGCCAGCAGCCAAGAGGACAGTGATGAAAAACTGTTTTTT.